The present TCR beta chain was sequenced within a study of radiotherapy plus CTLA-4 blockade in lung cancer. Looking at the study overall: Overall, around 18% of patients showed an objective response, while 31% attained disease control. Regarding the study as a whole: Following radiotherapy plus ipilimumab, tumor-derived TCR clones expanded in the blood. The best predictor of response was reported to be early blood T cell clone dynamics, with interferon-beta.

The study treated chemo-refractory metastatic non-small-cell lung cancer patients with focal radiation plus ipilimumab CTLA-4 blockade. Germline V CDR1 and CDR2: LNHDA, SQIVND (reference sequence). V lost 9 bases and J lost 4, with 12 bases in between. The CDR3 totals 12 residues. In this sample, this clone turned up once. No antigen is known for it. Generated by immunoSEQ multiplex PCR, the TCRdb table keeps only in-frame clones and is missing some. The sample records 40,000 to 50,000 clones, more than 60% being singletons. The clonotype comes from a human donor with non-small cell lung cancer who had stable disease on radiotherapy plus ipilimumab. The sample here was peripheral blood, taken from a patient treated with radiotherapy plus ipilimumab. The chain recombines TRBV19 with TRBJ1-1; maybe TRBD1 (5 bases). CDR3 loop: CASRQGSTEAFF. As DNA, the CDR3 is TGTGCCAGCCGGCAGGGAAGCACTGAAGCTTTCTTT.